Below, one T cell receptor beta chain is given with its context. Its specificity is not known. The data were taken from a study of shared clonotypes between healthy human individuals. Overall study results and limits: All-four-donor shared clonotypes had higher generation probabilities than non-shared clonotypes did. Measured sharing among donors was expected to vary with sequencing depth. Sorted-subset sequencing was shown by rarefaction to be incomplete despite large depth.

The table came from immunoSEQ multiplex PCR; TCRdb's copy has only in-frame clones and leaves some out. The sample comprises about 2.1 million clones, just over 90% of which are singletons, and around 1.7% rests with the top ten. Naive CD8 isolation took CD45RO-negative cells positively selected for CCR7 and excluded terminally differentiated effector memory CD45RA+ cells. Donors were Caucasian adults residing in Nashville, Tennessee, USA. The receptor comes from a man aged 18 to 30 in good health. Some clones in this sample may be carry-over from other donors' samples. The sequencing sample was made of naive CD8+ T cells from PBMCs.

DNA for the CDR3: TGCGCCAGCAGCTCGGAGGGGACAGTTCTGTACGACGAGCAGTACTTC. This translates into CASSSEGTVLYDEQYF. The chain uses TRBV5-1 and TRBJ2-7, with D possibly matching TRBD1 (7 bases). This CDR3 has 16 amino acids. V lost 3 bases to trimming and J lost 5 bases, with 21 bases between them. CDR1 is SGHRS, CDR2 YFSETQ, per germline.